The 20 T cell receptor beta chains below were found in one sample sequenced in a study of T cell responses to AZD1222 COVID-19 vaccine. TCRdb's copy holds only in-frame clones and misses some; the assay was immunoSEQ multiplex PCR. Here the sample spans approximately 88,000 clones, 85% to 90% being singletons. The sequenced sample was peripheral blood, obtained 28 days after the second AZD1222 dose. The origin of the receptors is an adult who received the AZD1222 COVID-19 vaccine.

The V and J genes are TRBV9 and TRBJ1-2, with a tentative D call TRBD1 (5 bases). Germline values: CDR1 SGDLS, CDR2 YYNGEE. This CDR3 spans 16 amino acids. The ends were cut back, 4 bases at V and 3 bases at J, with 19 bases in the middle. The CDR3 nucleotides read TGTGCCAGCAGCCCCAGGGTGTCGGACGGACACTATGGCTACACCTTC. This sequence encodes CASSPRVSDGHYGYTF.

Only one count was recorded for this clone. The gene calls are TRBV19 and TRBJ1-1; D is perhaps TRBD1 (6 bases). The V and J ends lost 6 bases and 1 base respectively, with 12 bases between them. CDR1 and CDR2 (germline): LNHDA, SQIVND (reference sequence). The CDR3 runs to 14 residues. The CDR3 DNA reads as TGTGCCAGTAGAGGGGGGATGTGGAACACTGAAGCTTTCTTT. Translation: CASRGGMWNTEAFF.

J is TRBJ2-2 and V is TRBV19; either TRBD1 or TRBD2 may fit D (5 bases each). V was trimmed by 5 bases and J by 7 bases, leaving 20 bases between them. Germline V gene lookup returns CDR1 LNHDA and CDR2 SQIVND (reference sequence). This CDR3 comprises 16 residues. The CDR3 reads CASSPPRGSGNGELFF. CDR3 coding DNA: TGTGCCAGTAGTCCCCCCCGGGGCTCCGGGAACGGGGAGCTGTTTTTT.

By share, this clone counts as medium-sized. This chain uses TRBV7-9 with TRBJ2-7; the D gene is possibly TRBD1 (6 bases). Germline V gene lookup returns CDR1 SEHNR and CDR2 FQNEAQ (reference sequence). The V and J ends lost 6 bases and 4 bases respectively, with 16 bases between them. The CDR3 spans 14 residues. The CDR3 is CASSLPTGFYEQYF. The CDR3 DNA reads as TGTGCCAGCAGTTTACCGACAGGTTTTTACGAGCAGTACTTC. The variable domain in full, completed from reference TRBV7-9 and TRBJ2-7, reads DTGVSQNPRHKITKRGQNVTFRCDPISEHNRLYWYRQTLGQGPEFLTYFQNEAQLEKSRLLSDRFSAERPKGSFSTLEIQRTEQGDSAMYLCASSLPTGFYEQYFGPGTRLTVT.

The rearrangement joins TRBV6-6 to TRBJ2-7, with TRBD2 matching over 8 bases. V gave up 0 bases and J gave up 6 bases; unmatched junction bases: 10. In germline, CDR1 is MNHNY, CDR2 SVGAGI (reference sequence). CDR3 length: 16 amino acids. In nucleotides, the CDR3 is TGTGCCAGCAGTTACTCATCCGGGGGGGCGGTCCGCGAGCAGTACTTC. This codes for CASSYSSGGAVREQYF.

The gene calls are TRBV5-1 and TRBJ2-7, with 7 nucleotides matching TRBD1. With 2 bases clipped from V and 0 bases from J, the junction kept 5 bases outside the gene matches. The length of the CDR3 is 15 residues. Germline CDR1 is SGHRS and CDR2 is YFSETQ. The CDR3 nucleotides read TGCGCCAGCAGCTTCCGGACAGGCCCCTCCTACGAGCAGTACTTC. Translating it yields CASSFRTGPSYEQYF. Based on the CDR3 plus reference TRBV5-1 and TRBJ2-7, the full variable domain is KAGVTQTPRYLIKTRGQQVTLSCSPISGHRSVSWYQQTPGQGLQFLFEYFSETQRNKGNFPGRFSGRQFSNSRSEMNVSTLELGDSALYLCASSFRTGPSYEQYFGPGTRLTVT.

A word on this clone: At one of its ends the junction is not consistent with the germline gene, which may arise from a read error. This chain links TRBV7-2 with TRBJ1-5; D is undetermined. This CDR3 has 14 residues. The germline V gene encodes CDR1 SGHTA and CDR2 FQGNSA. CDR3 loop: CASNLGGLGQPQHF. CDR3 coding DNA: TGTGCCAGCAACTTAGGAGGGTTGGGTCAGCCCCAGCATTTT.

J is TRBJ2-3 and V is TRBV27; the match to TRBD2 covers 8 bases. From germline, CDR1 is MNHEY and CDR2 SMNVEV (reference sequence). This CDR3 spans 14 amino acids. The trim removed 2 bases at V and 6 bases at J, leaving 4 bases unmatched. Here the CDR3 DNA reads TGTGCCAGCAGTTTAGCGGGGGGCCGGGATACGCAGTATTTT. This gives the protein CASSLAGGRDTQYF.

The chain carries TRBV7-9 and TRBJ1-1; D remains unclear. This CDR3 spans 13 amino acids. V was pared by 6 bases and J by 1 base, with 9 bases between. Germline V CDR1 and CDR2: SEHNR, FQNEAQ (reference sequence). CDR3 coding DNA: TGTGCCAGCAGTCCAACAGAGAACACTGAAGCTTTCTTT. This gives the protein CASSPTENTEAFF.

The V gene is TRBV10-2, the J gene TRBJ1-5; weak D call: TRBD1 (5 bases). The V end lost 11 bases, the J end lost 3 bases, and 14 bases lay between the germline ends. Germline CDR1 reads WSHSY; CDR2 reads SAAADI. The CDR3 has 13 amino acids. The CDR3 coding sequence is TGCGCCGCTACCGGGGGTATCAATCAGCCCCAGCATTTT. Amino acid sequence: CAATGGINQPQHF.

The chain carries TRBV18 and TRBJ1-1, with D possibly TRBD1 on 5 matching bases. CDR3 size: 13 residues. Trimming stripped 1 base from V and 3 bases from J, with 6 bases between. In germline, CDR1 is KGHSH, CDR2 LQKENI. CDR3 coding DNA: TGTGCCAGCTCACCACTACAGGACACTGAAGCTTTCTTT. It specifies CASSPLQDTEAFF. The whole variable domain, remainder taken from reference TRBV18 and TRBJ1-1, is NAGVMQNPRHLVRRRGQEARLRCSPMKGHSHVYWYRQLPEEGLKFMVYLQKENIIDESGMPKERFSAEFPKEGPSILRIQQVVRGDSAAYFCASSPLQDTEAFFGQGTRLTVV.

The chain uses TRBV6-5 and TRBJ1-1, with 7 bases aligning to TRBD1. The J segment lost 5 bases and the V segment lost 4 bases, leaving 10 bases of the junction unmatched. The CDR3 spans 15 residues. Looked up from germline, CDR1 is MNHEY and CDR2 is SVGAGI. Here the CDR3 reads CASSSLAGGRTEAFF. In nucleotides, the CDR3 is TGTGCCAGCAGTTCCCTTGCAGGGGGGAGAACTGAAGCTTTCTTT.

J is TRBJ2-1 and V is TRBV13, with D hard to call. Trimming shortened V by 6 bases and J by 8 bases, and 17 bases separated the two germline ends. Germline V CDR1 and CDR2: PRHDT, FYEKMQ (reference sequence). This CDR3 contains 14 residues. CDR3: CASSKNLGWDEQFF. As DNA, the CDR3 is TGTGCCAGCAGTAAGAACTTGGGGTGGGATGAGCAGTTCTTC.

The rearrangement links TRBV7-8 to TRBJ1-5; 7 bases are shared with TRBD1. The CDR3 totals 14 residues. Germline CDR1 is SGHVS and CDR2 is FQNEAQ. With 2 bases clipped from V and 7 bases from J, the junction kept 5 bases outside the gene matches. The CDR3 here is CASSLRHRGQPQHF. The DNA of the CDR3 is TGTGCCAGCAGCTTAAGGCACAGGGGACAGCCCCAGCATTTT.

The chain couples TRBV25-1 to TRBJ2-2; D is perhaps TRBD1 (7 bases). The germline V and J ends were trimmed by 6 bases and 2 bases, with 13 bases remaining between them. The CDR3 runs 15 residues. Germline assignment: CDR1 MGHDK and CDR2 SYGVNS. The CDR3 sequence: CASSAGQINTGELFF. DNA of the CDR3: TGTGCCAGCAGCGCGGGACAGATAAACACCGGGGAGCTGTTTTTT.

This chain links TRBV7-9 with TRBJ1-6; no firm D call. Germline V gene sequence: CDR1 SEHNR, CDR2 FQNEAQ (reference sequence). The CDR3 sequence is 15 residues long. V lost 5 bases and J lost 7, with 15 bases in between. As DNA, the CDR3 is TGTGCCAGCAGCACCACCTCGGGAGCCAATTCACCCCTCCACTTT. It is translated as CASSTTSGANSPLHF.

This sequence joins TRBV4-1 and TRBJ2-5; 14 bases are shared with TRBD2. The V gene's germline CDR1 is MGHRA and CDR2 YSYEKL. The trim removed 4 bases at V and 1 base at J, leaving 2 bases unmatched. The CDR3 extends over 16 amino acids. CDR3: CASSLGLAGGQETQYF. CDR3 nucleotides: TGCGCCAGCAGCCTAGGACTAGCGGGGGGCCAAGAGACCCAGTACTTC.

This clone was seen a few times. V and J are TRBV4-1 and TRBJ2-1; 7 nucleotides agree with TRBD2. The CDR3 length is 17 residues. The J segment lost 5 bases and the V segment lost 0 bases, leaving 10 bases of the junction unmatched. Germline V CDR1 and CDR2: MGHRA, YSYEKL. CDR3 DNA: TGCGCCAGCAGCCAAGATCGAATGGGCGGGGGAAACAATGAGCAGTTCTTC. As protein: CASSQDRMGGGNNEQFF.

V and J are TRBV15 and TRBJ1-2; D possibly corresponds to TRBD1 (5 bases). The CDR3 runs to 14 residues. Germline lookup yields CDR1 LNHNV and CDR2 YYDKDF (reference sequence). Trimming shortened V by 0 bases and J by 8 bases, and 13 bases separated the two germline ends. The CDR3 region is CATSRDLGPSGYTF. The DNA of the CDR3 is TGTGCCACCAGCAGAGATCTGGGGCCGTCCGGCTACACCTTC.

This chain uses TRBV7-2 with TRBJ2-1; 7 bases are a match to TRBD1. The CDR3 covers 12 residues. V lost 6 bases and J lost 8; bases outside the gene matches: 4. From germline, CDR1 is SGHTA and CDR2 FQGNSA. The CDR3 region is CASRTGAYEQFF. CDR3 in DNA: TGTGCCAGCAGAACAGGGGCGTATGAGCAGTTCTTC. Looking up the rest from reference TRBV7-2 and TRBJ2-1 gives the full variable domain: GAGVSQSPSNKVTEKGKDVELRCDPISGHTALYWYRQSLGQGLEFLIYFQGNSAPDKSGLPSDRFSAERTGGSVSTLTIQRTQQEDSAVYLCASRTGAYEQFFGPGTRLTVL.